This T cell receptor beta chain was recorded in a study of response to subunit inactivated influenza vaccine. This CDR3 is 14 amino acids long. V dropped 4 bases and J dropped 2 bases, with 10 bases sitting between them. Per germline, CDR1 SGHTA and CDR2 FQGNSA. Notes on this clonotype: Its antigen is still unknown.

Regarding the study as a whole: The authors offered the suggestion that each seasonal influenza vaccination recruits few new T cells.

TCRdb used MiXCR to reprocess the RT-PCR reads, holding one entry per CDR3 protein. The table shows under 550,000 distinct CDR3 sequences, with about 7.2% occurring only once. The chain combines TRBV7-2 with TRBJ2-3; maybe TRBD1 (6 bases). This TCR was recovered from a man between 50 and 75 years old who received an inactivated influenza vaccine. Sequencing was performed on PBMCs from blood, taken roughly 24 months after vaccination. This CDR3 reads CASSYRDNTDTQYF. The CDR3, as DNA: TGTGCCAGCAGCTACCGGGACAACACAGATACGCAGTATTTT.